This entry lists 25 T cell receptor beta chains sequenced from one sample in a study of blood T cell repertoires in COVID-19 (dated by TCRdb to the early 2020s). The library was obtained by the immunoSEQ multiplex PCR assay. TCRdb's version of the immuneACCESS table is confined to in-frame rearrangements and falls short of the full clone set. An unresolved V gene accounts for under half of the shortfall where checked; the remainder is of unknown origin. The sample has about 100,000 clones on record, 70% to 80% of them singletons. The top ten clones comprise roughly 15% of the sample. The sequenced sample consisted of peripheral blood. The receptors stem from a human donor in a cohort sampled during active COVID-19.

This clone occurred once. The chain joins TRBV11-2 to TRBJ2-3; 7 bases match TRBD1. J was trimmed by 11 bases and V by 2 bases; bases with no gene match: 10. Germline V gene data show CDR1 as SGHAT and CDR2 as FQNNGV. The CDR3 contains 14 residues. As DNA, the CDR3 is TGTGCCAGCAGCTTACACCGACAGGGATCAATGCAGTATTTT. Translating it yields CASSLHRQGSMQYF.

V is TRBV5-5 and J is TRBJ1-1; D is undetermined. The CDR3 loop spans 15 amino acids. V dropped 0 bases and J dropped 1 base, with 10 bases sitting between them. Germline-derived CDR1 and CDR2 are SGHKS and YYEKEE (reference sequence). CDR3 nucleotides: TGTGCCAGCAGCTTGGTGGCACAGACGAACACTGAAGCTTTCTTT. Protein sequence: CASSLVAQTNTEAFF.

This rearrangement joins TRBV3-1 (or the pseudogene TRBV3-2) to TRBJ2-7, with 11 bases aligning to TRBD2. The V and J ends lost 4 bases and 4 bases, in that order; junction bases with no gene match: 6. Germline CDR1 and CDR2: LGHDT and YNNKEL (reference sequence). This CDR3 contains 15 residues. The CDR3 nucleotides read TGTGCCAGCAGCCTTCTAGCGGGAGGATTTTACGAGCAGTACTTC. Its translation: CASSLLAGGFYEQYF.

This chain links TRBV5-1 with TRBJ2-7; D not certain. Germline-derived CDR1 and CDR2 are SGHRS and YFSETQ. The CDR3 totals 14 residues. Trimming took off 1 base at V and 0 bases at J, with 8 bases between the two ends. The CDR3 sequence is CASSLLVSSYEQYF. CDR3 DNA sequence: TGCGCCAGCAGCTTGCTAGTGAGCTCCTACGAGCAGTACTTC.

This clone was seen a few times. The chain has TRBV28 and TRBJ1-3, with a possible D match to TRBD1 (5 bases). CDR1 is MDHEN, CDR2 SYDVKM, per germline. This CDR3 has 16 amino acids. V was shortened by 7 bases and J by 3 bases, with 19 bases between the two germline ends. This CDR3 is CASTLGGGEGGNTIYF. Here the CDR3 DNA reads TGTGCCAGCACCCTGGGCGGGGGGGAAGGTGGAAACACCATATATTTT.

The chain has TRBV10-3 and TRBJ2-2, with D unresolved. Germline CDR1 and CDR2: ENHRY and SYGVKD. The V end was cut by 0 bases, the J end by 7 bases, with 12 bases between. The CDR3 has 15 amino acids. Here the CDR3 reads CAISESIGSNGELFF. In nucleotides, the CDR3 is TGTGCCATCAGTGAGTCGATCGGGTCCAACGGGGAGCTGTTTTTT.

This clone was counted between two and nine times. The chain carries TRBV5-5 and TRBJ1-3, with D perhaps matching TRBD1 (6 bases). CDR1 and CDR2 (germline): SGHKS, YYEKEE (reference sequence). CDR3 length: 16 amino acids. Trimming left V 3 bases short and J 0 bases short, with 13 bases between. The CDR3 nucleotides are TGTGCCAGCAGCTCGCCCGGGACACGCTCTGGAAACACCATATATTTT. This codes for CASSSPGTRSGNTIYF.

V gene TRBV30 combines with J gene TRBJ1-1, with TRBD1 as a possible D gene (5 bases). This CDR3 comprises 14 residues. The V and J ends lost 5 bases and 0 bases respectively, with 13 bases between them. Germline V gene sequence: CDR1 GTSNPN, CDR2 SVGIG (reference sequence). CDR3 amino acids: CAWVGGRLNTEAFF. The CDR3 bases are TGTGCCTGGGTTGGGGGGAGACTGAACACTGAAGCTTTCTTT.

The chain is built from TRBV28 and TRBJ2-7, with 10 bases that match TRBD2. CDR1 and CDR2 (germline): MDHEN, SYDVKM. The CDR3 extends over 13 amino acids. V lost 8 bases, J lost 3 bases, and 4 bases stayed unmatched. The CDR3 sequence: CASSAGGFYEQYF. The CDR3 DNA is TGTGCCAGCTCAGCGGGAGGGTTCTACGAGCAGTACTTC. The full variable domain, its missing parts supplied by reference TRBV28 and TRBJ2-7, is DVKVTQSSRYLVKRTGEKVFLECVQDMDHENMFWYRQDPGLGLRLIYFSYDVKMKEKGDIPEGYSVSREKKERFSLILESASTNQTSMYLCASSAGGFYEQYFGPGTRLTVT.

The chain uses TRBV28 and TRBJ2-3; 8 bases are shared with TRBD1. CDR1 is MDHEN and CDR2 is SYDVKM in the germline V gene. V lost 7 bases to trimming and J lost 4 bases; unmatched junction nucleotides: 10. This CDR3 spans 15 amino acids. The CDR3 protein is CASTTTGEGADTQYF. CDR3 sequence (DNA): TGTGCCAGCACAACGACAGGGGAAGGCGCAGATACGCAGTATTTT.

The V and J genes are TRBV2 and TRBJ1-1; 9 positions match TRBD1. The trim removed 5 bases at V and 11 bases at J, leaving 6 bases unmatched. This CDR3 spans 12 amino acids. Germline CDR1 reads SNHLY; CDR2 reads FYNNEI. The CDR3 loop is CASSKGQGKAFF. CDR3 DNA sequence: TGTGCCAGCAGTAAGGGACAGGGAAAGGCTTTCTTT.

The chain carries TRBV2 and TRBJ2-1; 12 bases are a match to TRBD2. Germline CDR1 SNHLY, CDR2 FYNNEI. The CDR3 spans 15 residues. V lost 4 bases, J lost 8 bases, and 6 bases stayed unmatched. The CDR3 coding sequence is TGTGCCAGCAGTGCTACTAGCGGGGGGATGTATGAGCAGTTCTTC. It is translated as CASSATSGGMYEQFF.

The CDR3 DNA sequence: TGTGCCAGCAGTTTGGGGGCCTCTGGGGCCAACGTCCTGACTTTC. This sequence encodes CASSLGASGANVLTF. The chain uses TRBV27 and TRBJ2-6; the D gene is possibly TRBD1 (6 bases). The germline V gene encodes CDR1 MNHEY and CDR2 SMNVEV (reference sequence). The CDR3 is 15 residues long. V was cut by 3 bases and J by 0 bases, with 6 bases left in between.

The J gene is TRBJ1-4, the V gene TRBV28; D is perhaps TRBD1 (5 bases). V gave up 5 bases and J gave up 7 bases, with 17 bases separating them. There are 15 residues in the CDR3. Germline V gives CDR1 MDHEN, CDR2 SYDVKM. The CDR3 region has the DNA TGTGCCAGCAGTGCCCGCGGGGCGGGAATTGAAAAACTGTTTTTT. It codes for CASSARGAGIEKLFF.

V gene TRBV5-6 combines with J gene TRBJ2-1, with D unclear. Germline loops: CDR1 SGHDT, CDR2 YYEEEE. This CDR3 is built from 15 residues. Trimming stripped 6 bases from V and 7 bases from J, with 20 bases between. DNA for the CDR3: TGTGCCAGCACCCGAGGTTGGAGAGGCAGTAATGAGCAGTTCTTC. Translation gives CASTRGWRGSNEQFF.

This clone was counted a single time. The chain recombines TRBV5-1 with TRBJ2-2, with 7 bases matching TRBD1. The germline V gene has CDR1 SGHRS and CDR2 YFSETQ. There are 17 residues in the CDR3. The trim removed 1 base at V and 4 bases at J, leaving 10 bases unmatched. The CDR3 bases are TGCGCCAGCAGCTTGATGGGACAGCTTCCCACCACCGGGGAGCTGTTTTTT. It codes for CASSLMGQLPTTGELFF.

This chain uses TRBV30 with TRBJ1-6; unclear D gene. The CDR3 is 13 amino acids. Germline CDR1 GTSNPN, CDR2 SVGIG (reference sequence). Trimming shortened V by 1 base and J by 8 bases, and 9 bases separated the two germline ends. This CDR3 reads CAWSGYRDSPLHF. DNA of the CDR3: TGTGCCTGGAGTGGGTACCGGGATTCACCCCTCCACTTT.

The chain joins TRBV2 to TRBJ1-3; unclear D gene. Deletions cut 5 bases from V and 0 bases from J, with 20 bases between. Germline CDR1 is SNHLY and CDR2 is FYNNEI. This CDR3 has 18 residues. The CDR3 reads CASSFRGEVPPSGNTIYF. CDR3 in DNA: TGTGCCAGCAGTTTCCGGGGAGAGGTTCCCCCCTCTGGAAACACCATATATTTT.

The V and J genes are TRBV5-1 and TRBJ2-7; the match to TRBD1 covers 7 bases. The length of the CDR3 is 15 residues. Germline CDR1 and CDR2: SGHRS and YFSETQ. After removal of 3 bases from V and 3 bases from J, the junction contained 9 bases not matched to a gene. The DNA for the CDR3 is TGCGCCAGCAGCTGGAGTGCAGGGACAGACTACGAGCAGTACTTC. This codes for CASSWSAGTDYEQYF.

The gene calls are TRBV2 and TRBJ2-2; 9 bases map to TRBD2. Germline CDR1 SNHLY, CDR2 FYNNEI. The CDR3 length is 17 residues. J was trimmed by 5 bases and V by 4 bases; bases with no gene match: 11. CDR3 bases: TGTGCCAGCAGTGGGCCAGCGGGGGGACGTCGTACCGGGGAGCTGTTTTTT. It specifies CASSGPAGGRRTGELFF.

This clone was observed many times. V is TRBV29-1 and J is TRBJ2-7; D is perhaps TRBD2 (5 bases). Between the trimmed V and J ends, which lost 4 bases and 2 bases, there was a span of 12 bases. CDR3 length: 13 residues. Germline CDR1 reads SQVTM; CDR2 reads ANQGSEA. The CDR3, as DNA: TGCAGCGTTGCACGGACGGGGACCTACGAGCAGTACTTC. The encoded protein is CSVARTGTYEQYF.

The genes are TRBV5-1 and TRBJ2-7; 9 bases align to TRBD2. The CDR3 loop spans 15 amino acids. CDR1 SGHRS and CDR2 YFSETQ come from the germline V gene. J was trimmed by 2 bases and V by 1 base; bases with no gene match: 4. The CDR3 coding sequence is TGCGCCAGCAGCTTGACGTCTAGCGGGGCCTACGAGCAGTACTTC. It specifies CASSLTSSGAYEQYF.

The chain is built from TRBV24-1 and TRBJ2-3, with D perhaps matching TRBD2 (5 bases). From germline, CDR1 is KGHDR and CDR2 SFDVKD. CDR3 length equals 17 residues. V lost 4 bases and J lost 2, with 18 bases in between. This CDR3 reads CATSDSASPINTDTQYF. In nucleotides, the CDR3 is TGTGCCACCAGTGACTCGGCTAGCCCTATAAACACAGATACGCAGTATTTT.

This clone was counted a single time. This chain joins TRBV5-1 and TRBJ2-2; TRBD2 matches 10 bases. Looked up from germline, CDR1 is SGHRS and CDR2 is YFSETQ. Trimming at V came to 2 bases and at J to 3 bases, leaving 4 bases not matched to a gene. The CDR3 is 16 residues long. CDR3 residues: CASSFRAGGDTGELFF. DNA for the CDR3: TGCGCCAGCAGCTTTCGAGCGGGAGGGGACACCGGGGAGCTGTTTTTT.

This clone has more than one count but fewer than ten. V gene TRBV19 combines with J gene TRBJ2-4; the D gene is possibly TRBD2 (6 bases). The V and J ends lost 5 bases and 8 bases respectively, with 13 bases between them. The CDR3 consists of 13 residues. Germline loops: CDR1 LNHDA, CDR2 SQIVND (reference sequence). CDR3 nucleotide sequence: TGTGCCAGTAGTTCCGGGACTCTTGACATTCAGTACTTC. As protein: CASSSGTLDIQYF.